The 19 T cell receptor beta chains below were found in one sample sequenced in a study of metastatic and nonmetastatic thyroid tumors. There were no patients who had received any treatment before thyroid surgery. TCRdb re-called the PCR reads with MiXCR. Of tens of thousands of clones listed, about 3.9% are singletons. Sequencing used blood. These TCRs come from a female donor with papillary thyroid cancer or a benign thyroid nodule (not recorded which). Some clones in this sample may be carry-over from other donors' samples.

Only a few counts were recorded for this clone. V and J are TRBV7-8 and TRBJ1-5, with 10 positions matching TRBD1. Per germline, CDR1 SGHVS and CDR2 FQNEAQ. The CDR3 length is 17 residues. V shed 5 bases, J shed 7 bases, and the junction held 14 bases outside the gene matches. The CDR3 sequence: CASSASGTGVVKQPQHF. DNA of the CDR3: TGTGCCAGCAGCGCCTCCGGGACAGGGGTAGTAAAACAGCCCCAGCATTTT.

The chain couples TRBV6-1 to TRBJ2-5; D remains ambiguous. The J call may not be correct, given that the DNA end is closer to TRBJ2-1. The CDR3 totals 12 residues. Germline V gene lookup returns CDR1 MNHNS and CDR2 SASEGT. The DNA for the CDR3 is TGTGCCAGCAGTGAAATAGTCGATGAGCAGTTCTTC. It encodes CASSEIVDEQFF.

This clone was detected many times. The genes are TRBV27 and TRBJ1-4, with TRBD1 matching over 9 bases. The CDR3 runs 15 residues. The J segment lost 7 bases and the V segment lost 5 bases, leaving 8 bases of the junction unmatched. Germline CDR1 is MNHEY and CDR2 is SMNVEV (reference sequence). DNA for the CDR3: TGTGCCAGCAGTCCCCGGAGGGACAGGGTTGAAAAACTGTTTTTT. Protein sequence: CASSPRRDRVEKLFF.

This clone was counted a few times. Because the CDR3 is missing its conserved closing phenylalanine or tryptophan, this is likely a read error. J is TRBJ2-5 and V is TRBV28, with TRBD2 identical over 8 bases. Germline V gene data show CDR1 as MDHEN and CDR2 as SYDVKM. CDR3 length equals 15 residues. The chain's CDR3 is CANSLSGLVEETQYL. The CDR3 DNA is TGTGCCAACAGTTTATCGGGACTAGTTGAGGAGACCCAGTACCTC.

The table lists this clone with a few counts. The V gene is TRBV3-1, the J gene TRBJ2-7; 8 bases are a match to TRBD2. Losses at the gene ends were 4 bases for V and 4 bases for J; bases not matched to a gene: 6. CDR1 and CDR2 from the germline V gene are LGHDT and YNNKEL (reference sequence). The CDR3 contains 14 residues. CDR3 bases: TGTGCCAGCAGCCCCCAGCGGGAGCGGTACGAGCAGTACTTC. Its protein is CASSPQRERYEQYF.

Many counts were recorded for this clone. The chain has TRBV9 and TRBJ2-2, with unresolved D. Trimming took off 0 bases at V and 0 bases at J, with 6 bases between the two ends. The CDR3 runs 15 residues. Per germline, CDR1 SGDLS and CDR2 YYNGEE. CDR3 sequence: CASSVALSNTGELFF. CDR3 DNA: TGTGCCAGCAGCGTAGCTCTTTCGAACACCGGGGAGCTGTTTTTT.

This clone is termed medium-sized (0.01 to 0.1%). The rearrangement uses TRBV6-1 and TRBJ2-5; 8 bases match TRBD2. This CDR3 comprises 14 residues. After removal of 6 bases from V and 5 bases from J, the junction contained 8 bases not matched to a gene. Germline V lookup: CDR1 MNHNS, CDR2 SASEGT. CDR3 in amino acids: CASRPGTSEETQYF. Written as DNA, the CDR3 is TGTGCCAGCAGACCCGGGACTAGTGAGGAGACCCAGTACTTC.

V usage is TRBV5-1 and J usage is TRBJ2-7; the D gene is possibly TRBD1 (5 bases). V shed 0 bases and J shed 2 bases, with 9 bases lying between them. Germline values: CDR1 SGHRS, CDR2 YFSETQ. The CDR3 is 14 amino acids. The CDR3 sequence: CASSLETAPYEQYF. The CDR3 nucleotides read TGCGCCAGCAGCTTGGAGACAGCGCCCTACGAGCAGTACTTC.

The CDR3 sequence: CASSLTWQAYEQYF. The DNA for the CDR3 is TGTGCCAGCAGCTTAACATGGCAGGCCTACGAGCAGTACTTC. The chain carries TRBV7-3 and TRBJ2-7; no firm D call. Germline CDR1 reads SGHTA; CDR2 reads FQGTGA. The V end was cut by 0 bases, the J end by 2 bases, with 8 bases between. This CDR3 has 14 amino acids.

In its sample, this clone was seen many times. This sequence joins TRBV20-1 and TRBJ2-4; 7 nucleotides match TRBD1. Per the germline V gene, CDR1 is DFQATT and CDR2 is SNEGSKA (reference sequence). This CDR3 has 12 residues. J gave up 6 bases and V 6 bases, and 5 bases lay outside the gene matches. The CDR3 DNA is TGCAGTGCCCAGGGGGTTGGAAACATTCAGTACTTC. Its protein is CSAQGVGNIQYF.

This clone was detected ten times or more. V is TRBV29-1 and J is TRBJ2-7; 14 positions match TRBD2. J lost 2 bases, V lost 3 bases, and 6 bases had no gene match. The CDR3 runs to 16 residues. CDR1 SQVTM and CDR2 ANQGSEA come from the germline V gene. The CDR3 here is CSVDGLAGGYPYEQYF. CDR3 in DNA: TGCAGCGTTGATGGACTAGCGGGAGGTTACCCCTACGAGCAGTACTTC.

This clone came up many times. The chain employs TRBV7-3 and TRBJ1-5, with a tentative D call TRBD1 (5 bases). Germline CDR1 is SGHTA and CDR2 is FQGTGA. Trimming removed 2 bases at V and 5 bases at J, with 10 bases between. The CDR3 extends over 14 amino acids. CDR3 nucleotides: TGTGCCAGCAGCTTATCAGGGTTCGATCAGCCCCAGCATTTT. Its protein is CASSLSGFDQPQHF. The full variable domain, completed using reference TRBV7-3 and TRBJ1-5, is GAGVSQTPSNKVTEKGKYVELRCDPISGHTALYWYRQSLGQGPEFLIYFQGTGAADDSGLPNDRFFAVRPEGSVSTLKIQRTERGDSAVYLCASSLSGFDQPQHFGDGTRLSIL.

V and J are TRBV5-4 and TRBJ2-2; possible D gene TRBD2, 5 bases. V lost 6 bases, J lost 0 bases, and 21 bases lay in between. The CDR3 has 18 residues. Germline CDR1 reads SGHNT; CDR2 reads YYREEE (reference sequence). CDR3 loop: CASTNGPSSDPNTGELFF. CDR3 DNA sequence: TGTGCCAGCACCAACGGGCCCAGTAGCGACCCGAACACCGGGGAGCTGTTTTTT.

In its sample, this clone is medium-sized. The chain couples TRBV28 to TRBJ1-2; no clear D gene. The CDR3 totals 11 residues. Germline V gene sequence: CDR1 MDHEN, CDR2 SYDVKM. V was pared by 6 bases and J by 4 bases, with 6 bases between. CDR3 protein: CASRKFYGYTF. The CDR3 DNA reads as TGTGCCAGCAGGAAATTCTATGGCTACACCTTC.

This clone has more than one count but fewer than ten. This chain uses TRBV7-9 with TRBJ2-7; D ambiguous. This CDR3 contains 12 residues. CDR1 and CDR2 (germline): SEHNR, FQNEAQ (reference sequence). The V gene lost 5 bases and the J gene lost 6 bases, with 11 bases spanning the gap. The CDR3 coding sequence is TGTGCCAGCAGCCTAACTGTGTCCGAGCAGTACTTC. This encodes CASSLTVSEQYF.

This clone has more than one count but fewer than ten. The J gene is TRBJ1-1, the V gene TRBV19, with 10 bases that match TRBD1. Trimming at V came to 5 bases and at J to 0 bases, leaving 9 bases not matched to a gene. In germline, CDR1 is LNHDA, CDR2 SQIVND (reference sequence). The CDR3 totals 17 residues. The CDR3, as DNA: TGTGCCAGTAGTGTACGACAGGGGGCCGCACTGAACACTGAAGCTTTCTTT. Its translation: CASSVRQGAALNTEAFF.

This clone was observed many times. The chain carries TRBV7-9 and TRBJ2-5; possibly TRBD1 for D (6 bases). The CDR3 totals 16 residues. Germline V gives CDR1 SEHNR, CDR2 FQNEAQ (reference sequence). V lost 5 bases to trimming and J lost 3 bases, with 19 bases between them. The CDR3 DNA reads as TGTGCCAGCAGCCTACTCAGGGGTGTAGGGGAAGAGACCCAGTACTTC. Amino acids: CASSLLRGVGEETQYF. Full variable domain (outside the CDR3, taken from reference TRBV7-9 and TRBJ2-5): DTGVSQNPRHKITKRGQNVTFRCDPISEHNRLYWYRQTLGQGPEFLTYFQNEAQLEKSRLLSDRFSAERPKGSFSTLEIQRTEQGDSAMYLCASSLLRGVGEETQYFGPGTRLLVL.

This clone has a count of ten or more. This chain joins TRBV7-3 and TRBJ2-2; TRBD2 aligns across 8 bases. CDR3 size: 15 residues. Per the germline V gene, CDR1 is SGHTA and CDR2 is FQGTGA. Trimming cost V 2 bases and J 8 bases; bases outside gene matches: 7. DNA of the CDR3: TGTGCCAGCAGCTTACGAGCGGGAGACGGAGGGGAGCTGTTTTTT. This translates into CASSLRAGDGGELFF.

The table lists this clone with many counts. This rearrangement joins TRBV10-3 to TRBJ2-7; D is perhaps TRBD2 (6 bases). The CDR3 contains 14 residues. The germline V and J ends were trimmed by 4 bases and 5 bases, with 15 bases remaining between them. Per germline, CDR1 ENHRY and CDR2 SYGVKD. The CDR3 bases are TGTGCCATCAGTGGGTCAGGAGGGGTCGACGAGCAGTACTTC. This translates into CAISGSGGVDEQYF.